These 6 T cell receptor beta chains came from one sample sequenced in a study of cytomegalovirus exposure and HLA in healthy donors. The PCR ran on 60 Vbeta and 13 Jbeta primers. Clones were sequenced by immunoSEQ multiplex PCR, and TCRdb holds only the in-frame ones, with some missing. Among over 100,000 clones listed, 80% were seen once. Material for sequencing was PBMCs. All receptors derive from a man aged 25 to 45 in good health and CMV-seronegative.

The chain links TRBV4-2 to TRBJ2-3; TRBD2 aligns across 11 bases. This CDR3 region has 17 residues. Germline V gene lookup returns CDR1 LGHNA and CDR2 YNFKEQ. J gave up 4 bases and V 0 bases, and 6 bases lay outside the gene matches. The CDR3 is CASSQDRGSGGADTQYF. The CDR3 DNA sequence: TGTGCCAGCAGCCAAGACCGGGGTAGCGGGGGGGCAGATACGCAGTATTTT.

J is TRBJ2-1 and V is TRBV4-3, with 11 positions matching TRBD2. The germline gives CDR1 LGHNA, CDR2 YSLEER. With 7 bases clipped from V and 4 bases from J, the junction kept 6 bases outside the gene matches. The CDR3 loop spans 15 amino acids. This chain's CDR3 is CASKQTSGVYNEQFF. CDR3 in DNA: TGCGCCAGCAAGCAGACTAGCGGGGTTTACAATGAGCAGTTCTTC.

The CDR3 DNA sequence: TGTGCCAGCAGCGCAACCGGACTAGCGGGATCCTACGAGCAGTACTTC. Its translation: CASSATGLAGSYEQYF. The V and J genes are TRBV7-8 and TRBJ2-7, with 12 bases matching TRBD2. CDR1 and CDR2 from the germline V gene are SGHVS and FQNEAQ. The CDR3 has 16 residues. V lost 5 bases and J lost 1; bases outside the gene matches: 6. The whole variable domain, remainder taken from reference TRBV7-8 and TRBJ2-7, is GAGVSQSPRYKVAKRGQDVALRCDPISGHVSLFWYQQALGQGPEFLTYFQNEAQLDKSGLPSDRFFAERPEGSVSTLKIQRTQQEDSAVYLCASSATGLAGSYEQYFGPGTRLTVT.

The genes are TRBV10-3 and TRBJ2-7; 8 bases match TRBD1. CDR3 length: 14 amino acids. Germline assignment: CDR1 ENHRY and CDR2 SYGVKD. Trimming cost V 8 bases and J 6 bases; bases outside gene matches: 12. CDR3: CAIGDKGQASEQYF. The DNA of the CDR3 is TGTGCCATCGGGGACAAGGGACAGGCGTCCGAGCAGTACTTC.

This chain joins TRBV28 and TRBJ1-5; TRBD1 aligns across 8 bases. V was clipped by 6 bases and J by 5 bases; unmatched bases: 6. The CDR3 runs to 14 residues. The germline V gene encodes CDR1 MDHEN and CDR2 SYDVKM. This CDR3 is CASSRDRRYQPQHF. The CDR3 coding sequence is TGTGCCAGCAGCCGGGACAGGCGATATCAGCCCCAGCATTTT.

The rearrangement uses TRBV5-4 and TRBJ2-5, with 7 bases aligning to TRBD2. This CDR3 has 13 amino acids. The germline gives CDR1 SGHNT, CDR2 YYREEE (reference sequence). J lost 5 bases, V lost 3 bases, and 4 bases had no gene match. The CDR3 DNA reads TGTGCCAGCAGCTCACCCGGGGGGGAGACCCAGTACTTC. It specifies CASSSPGGETQYF. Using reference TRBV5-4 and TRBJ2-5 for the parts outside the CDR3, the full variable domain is ETGVTQSPTHLIKTRGQQVTLRCSSQSGHNTVSWYQQALGQGPQFIFQYYREEENGRGNFPPRFSGLQFPNYSSELNVNALELDDSALYLCASSSPGGETQYFGPGTRLLVL.